These 22 T cell receptor beta chains came from one sample sequenced in a study of cytomegalovirus exposure and HLA in healthy donors. In the PCR, 60 Vbeta and 13 Jbeta primers were used. Profiling relied on immunoSEQ multiplex PCR, and the TCRdb table lists in-frame clones only, not all of them. The table for this sample gives around 46,000 clones. The specimen was PBMCs. The receptors were sampled from a woman between 40 and 50 years old in good health and CMV-seronegative.

The V gene is TRBV6-5, the J gene TRBJ2-3; 8 bases are a match to TRBD1. Germline trimming cut 8 bases from V and 6 bases from J; bases unmatched to any gene: 1. This CDR3 is built from 11 residues. Germline CDR1 reads MNHEY; CDR2 reads SVGAGI. CDR3: CASYRGDTQYF. The CDR3 nucleotides are TGTGCCAGCTACAGGGGGGATACGCAGTATTTT.

The J gene is TRBJ2-7, the V gene TRBV15; possible D gene TRBD2, 7 bases. CDR3 length: 18 amino acids. Trimming stripped 0 bases from V and 1 base from J, with 19 bases between. Germline assignment: CDR1 LNHNV and CDR2 YYDKDF (reference sequence). The CDR3 spells CATSRDPGRDTYSYEQYF. CDR3 DNA: TGTGCCACCAGCAGAGATCCGGGGAGGGACACTTATTCCTACGAGCAGTACTTC. The full variable domain, its missing parts supplied by reference TRBV15 and TRBJ2-7, is DAMVIQNPRYQVTQFGKPVTLSCSQTLNHNVMYWYQQKSSQAPKLLFHYYDKDFNNEADTPDNFQSRRPNTSFCFLDIRSPGLGDTAMYLCATSRDPGRDTYSYEQYFGPGTRLTVT.

CDR3 sequence reads: CASSPTGYQPQHF. CDR3 coding DNA: TGTGCCAGCAGTCCCACAGGTTATCAGCCCCAGCATTTT. The chain recombines TRBV27 with TRBJ1-5, with D possibly TRBD1 on 5 matching bases. Germline V gene sequence: CDR1 MNHEY, CDR2 SMNVEV (reference sequence). The CDR3 loop spans 13 amino acids. Trimming took off 5 bases at V and 5 bases at J, with 10 bases between the two ends.

V usage is TRBV27 and J usage is TRBJ1-5; 7 bases fit TRBD1. CDR3 length: 13 amino acids. V was pared by 5 bases and J by 5 bases, with 3 bases of the junction left unmatched. The germline V gene encodes CDR1 MNHEY and CDR2 SMNVEV (reference sequence). The CDR3 bases are TGTGCCAGCAGTGTCCAGGGGGATCAGCCCCAGCATTTT. It translates to CASSVQGDQPQHF.

V gene TRBV7-9 combines with J gene TRBJ2-7; 10 bases line up with TRBD1. The V and J ends lost 5 bases and 2 bases, in that order; junction bases with no gene match: 12. This CDR3 comprises 17 residues. Germline assignment: CDR1 SEHNR and CDR2 FQNEAQ (reference sequence). CDR3 region: CASSPRWGDRGAYEQYF. The CDR3 DNA reads as TGTGCCAGCAGCCCAAGATGGGGGGACAGGGGCGCCTACGAGCAGTACTTC.

The gene calls are TRBV5-6 and TRBJ2-7; TRBD1 aligns across 10 bases. The CDR3 sequence is 14 residues long. Germline CDR1 reads SGHDT; CDR2 reads YYEEEE. J gave up 2 bases and V 5 bases, and 4 bases lay outside the gene matches. The CDR3 is CASSIGTGAYEQYF. The CDR3 region has the DNA TGTGCCAGCAGTATCGGGACAGGGGCCTACGAGCAGTACTTC.

The rearrangement links TRBV5-4 to TRBJ2-1; the D gene is possibly TRBD2 (6 bases). CDR3 length: 15 residues. V lost 4 bases, J lost 5 bases, and 16 bases lay in between. The germline gives CDR1 SGHNT, CDR2 YYREEE (reference sequence). DNA for the CDR3: TGTGCCAGCAGCCGGAGCGCTAGCGTTAACAATGAGCAGTTCTTC. Amino acid sequence: CASSRSASVNNEQFF.

This chain uses TRBV28 with TRBJ2-7, with a tentative D call TRBD2 (5 bases). The CDR3 spans 13 residues. V lost 2 bases to trimming and J lost 6 bases, with 11 bases between them. The V gene's germline CDR1 is MDHEN and CDR2 SYDVKM. Here the CDR3 DNA reads TGTGCCAGCAGTTTAGGAGGCGAGATCGAGCAGTACTTC. As protein: CASSLGGEIEQYF.

This chain joins TRBV30 and TRBJ2-2; D not certain. V lost 4 bases and J lost 1, with 7 bases in between. In germline, CDR1 is GTSNPN, CDR2 SVGIG (reference sequence). The CDR3 is 13 residues long. The CDR3 is CAWTPLNTGELFF. The CDR3 DNA is TGTGCCTGGACCCCCCTGAACACCGGGGAGCTGTTTTTT. Full variable domain (outside the CDR3, taken from reference TRBV30 and TRBJ2-2): SQTIHQWPATLVQPVGSPLSLECTVEGTSNPNLYWYRQAAGRGLQLLFYSVGIGQISSEVPQNLSASRPQDRQFILSSKKLLLSDSGFYLCAWTPLNTGELFFGEGSRLTVL.

The rearrangement uses TRBV27 and TRBJ1-1, with a tentative D call TRBD1 (6 bases). The V gene lost 5 bases and the J gene lost 1 base, with 20 bases spanning the gap. In germline, CDR1 is MNHEY, CDR2 SMNVEV (reference sequence). The CDR3 runs 17 residues. The CDR3 loop is CASSPYREGHPNTEAFF. The CDR3 bases are TGTGCCAGCAGTCCCTACCGTGAGGGACACCCGAACACTGAAGCTTTCTTT.

The rearrangement joins TRBV7-2 to TRBJ1-1; D might be TRBD1 (5 bases). Trimming left V 3 bases short and J 3 bases short, with 11 bases between. CDR1 SGHTA and CDR2 FQGNSA come from the germline V gene. The CDR3 runs to 14 residues. This chain's CDR3 is CASSFASGHTEAFF. CDR3 bases: TGTGCCAGCAGCTTTGCCTCAGGGCACACTGAAGCTTTCTTT.

V usage is TRBV6-5 and J usage is TRBJ2-1, with D possibly TRBD2 on 6 matching bases. Germline V CDR1 and CDR2: MNHEY, SVGAGI. Trimming cost V 0 bases and J 7 bases, with 13 bases left between them. This CDR3 contains 15 residues. In DNA, the CDR3 is TGTGCCAGCAGTTACTCGCACGGGAGTGGAAATGAGCAGTTCTTC. This gives the protein CASSYSHGSGNEQFF.

This chain uses TRBV5-4 with TRBJ2-7, with 11 nucleotides matching TRBD2. The CDR3 is 15 residues long. Germline V gene data show CDR1 as SGHNT and CDR2 as YYREEE (reference sequence). Losses at the gene ends were 4 bases for V and 5 bases for J; bases not matched to a gene: 8. CDR3 amino acids: CASSPSSGGLHEQYF. DNA for the CDR3: TGTGCCAGCAGCCCCTCTAGCGGGGGGCTCCACGAGCAGTACTTC. The variable domain in full, with the rest retrieved from reference TRBV5-4 and TRBJ2-7, is ETGVTQSPTHLIKTRGQQVTLRCSSQSGHNTVSWYQQALGQGPQFIFQYYREEENGRGNFPPRFSGLQFPNYSSELNVNALELDDSALYLCASSPSSGGLHEQYFGPGTRLTVT.

The chain recombines TRBV7-2 with TRBJ1-1, with a possible D match to TRBD1 (5 bases). CDR1 is SGHTA, CDR2 FQGNSA, per germline. V was cut by 6 bases and J by 8 bases, with 19 bases left in between. The CDR3 covers 14 residues. CDR3 DNA: TGTGCCAGCAGTCGGATGGGGGGACCAGGAGAAGCTTTCTTT. Its translation: CASSRMGGPGEAFF.

The chain recombines TRBV9 with TRBJ2-7; TRBD2 matches 9 bases. Germline trimming cut 0 bases from V and 2 bases from J; bases unmatched to any gene: 3. CDR1 is SGDLS, CDR2 YYNGEE, per germline. The CDR3 is 15 amino acids. This CDR3 reads CASSVGLAEPYEQYF. The DNA for the CDR3 is TGTGCCAGCAGCGTAGGACTAGCGGAGCCCTACGAGCAGTACTTC.

The rearrangement joins TRBV7-9 to TRBJ2-1; D is unresolved. Germline CDR1 reads SEHNR; CDR2 reads FQNEAQ (reference sequence). This CDR3 has 16 residues. V lost 4 bases and J lost 1, with 14 bases in between. CDR3 sequence: CASSSPSVSSYNEQFF. The CDR3 nucleotides read TGTGCCAGCAGCTCCCCTTCCGTATCGTCCTACAATGAGCAGTTCTTC.

The chain recombines TRBV6-1 with TRBJ1-1; 8 nucleotides line up with TRBD1. V was clipped by 2 bases and J by 8 bases; unmatched bases: 7. CDR3 size: 14 residues. Germline V gives CDR1 MNHNS, CDR2 SASEGT. This CDR3 is CASSERTGRQEAFF. The CDR3 DNA reads TGTGCCAGCAGTGAAAGGACAGGGAGGCAGGAAGCTTTCTTT.

The chain links TRBV19 to TRBJ2-1, with 10 positions matching TRBD2. The CDR3 consists of 15 residues. Germline values: CDR1 LNHDA, CDR2 SQIVND (reference sequence). With 6 bases clipped from V and 6 bases from J, the junction kept 8 bases outside the gene matches. The CDR3 here is CASSPRGLAFNEQFF. CDR3 bases: TGTGCCAGTAGCCCCCGGGGACTAGCGTTCAATGAGCAGTTCTTC.

The V gene is TRBV10-3, the J gene TRBJ2-1; perhaps TRBD2 as D (6 bases). The CDR3 length is 15 residues. V dropped 2 bases and J dropped 3 bases, with 11 bases sitting between them. Germline lookup yields CDR1 ENHRY and CDR2 SYGVKD. This CDR3 is CAISEGIADYNEQFF. The CDR3 DNA is TGTGCCATCAGTGAGGGGATAGCGGACTACAATGAGCAGTTCTTC.

The rearrangement joins TRBV30 to TRBJ1-4, with a tentative D call TRBD1 (6 bases). The CDR3 totals 14 residues. Trimming shortened V by 0 bases and J by 3 bases, and 8 bases separated the two germline ends. Looked up from germline, CDR1 is GTSNPN and CDR2 is SVGIG (reference sequence). The CDR3: CAWSVQGANEKLFF. The CDR3 DNA follows: TGTGCCTGGAGTGTACAGGGTGCTAATGAAAAACTGTTTTTT.

The chain carries TRBV19 and TRBJ2-3, with 15 bases fitting TRBD2. Germline trimming cut 4 bases from V and 6 bases from J; bases unmatched to any gene: 8. The CDR3 is made up of 17 amino acids. CDR1 is LNHDA, CDR2 SQIVND, per germline (reference sequence). This chain's CDR3 is CASSTGLAGGNMDTQYF. In DNA form, the CDR3 reads TGTGCCAGTAGTACCGGACTAGCGGGAGGGAATATGGATACGCAGTATTTT.

The chain joins TRBV6-5 to TRBJ1-3, with D unresolved. The V end was cut by 2 bases, the J end by 0 bases, with 11 bases between. The CDR3 loop spans 16 amino acids. CDR1 MNHEY and CDR2 SVGAGI come from the germline V gene. The CDR3 is CASSYGGYSSGNTIYF. CDR3 nucleotides: TGTGCCAGCAGTTACGGCGGCTACTCCTCTGGAAACACCATATATTTT.